This T cell receptor (beta chain) stems from a study of blood T cell repertoires in COVID-19. Background on the study: PBMCs, B-cell-depleted T cells, or T cells were the source of the cDNA or gDNA that made up the material.

Only in-frame clones appear in the TCRdb table, and some are missing; sequencing was by immunoSEQ multiplex PCR. The sample yields fewer than 600,000 clones, 85% to 90% seen once. Trimming shortened V by 1 base and J by 6 bases, and 16 bases separated the two germline ends. The CDR3 covers 15 residues. The germline V gene encodes CDR1 SGHRS and CDR2 YFSETQ. V is TRBV5-1 and J is TRBJ1-2; perhaps TRBD1 as D (6 bases). The source is a woman aged 40 to 55 who had recovered from COVID-19. Material for sequencing was PBMCs or T cells enriched from blood (not recorded which). The CDR3 loop is CASSLPGRGMDGYTF. CDR3 nucleotides: TGCGCCAGCAGCTTGCCGGGGAGGGGGATGGATGGCTACACCTTC.